Listed here is a single TCR beta chain. Generated by immunoSEQ multiplex PCR, the TCRdb table keeps only in-frame clones and is missing some. The data hold about 100,000 clones, with 90% to 95% observed a single time. These data are taken from a study of T cell changes during pregnancy in multiple sclerosis. The origin of this receptor is a female donor with multiple sclerosis, enrolled in a pregnancy study. This sample comprised peripheral blood, obtained before pregnancy.

As DNA, the CDR3 is TGTGCCAGCAGTCCTACAGGGGTGGAGACCCAGTACTTC. Its translation: CASSPTGVETQYF. The chain carries TRBV7-9 and TRBJ2-5, with TRBD1 identical over 7 bases. CDR1 SEHNR and CDR2 FQNEAQ come from the germline V gene (reference sequence). CDR3 length: 13 residues. The junction had 6 bases not matched to a gene; V was cut back by 6 bases and J by 5 bases.